These T cell receptor beta chains were read from a single sample in a study of sequential checkpoint blockade in melanoma. Profiling relied on immunoSEQ multiplex PCR, and the TCRdb table lists in-frame clones only, not all of them. The table includes more than 9,500 clones, 82% detected once. This specimen was CD8+ T cells sorted from blood (inferred from file names), taken from a patient given nivolumab and ipilimumab in sequence. These receptors came from a human donor with melanoma. The CDR3 runs from the conserved cysteine through the conserved F or W. The D gene is left open where the match is weak. Some rows have no size entry. The others give once, few or many, or a class for an expanded clone.

D gene: TRBD1; J gene: TRBJ1-5; V gene: TRBV23-1; CDR3 length: 15; clone size: NA; CDR3 DNA: TGCGCCAGCAGTCAATCGCGCAGGGGGAGTCAGCCCCAGCATTTT; CDR3 protein: CASSQSRRGSQPQHF
D gene: TRBD2; J gene: TRBJ2-3; V gene: TRBV28; CDR3 length: 18; clone size: NA; CDR3 DNA: TGTGCCAGCAGTTTAGAGACTAGCGGGAGGACACCCACAGATACGCAGTATTTT; CDR3 protein: CASSLETSGRTPTDTQYF
D gene: NA; J gene: TRBJ1-2; V gene: TRBV19; CDR3 length: 14; clone size: few; CDR3 DNA: TGTGCCAGTAGTACCGGGACAACTAACTATGGCTACACCTTC; CDR3 protein: CASSTGTTNYGYTF
D gene: NA; J gene: TRBJ1-1; V gene: TRBV7-9; CDR3 length: 12; clone size: NA; CDR3 DNA: TGTGCCAGCAGCTCCCGAGGTGAGGAAGCTTTCTTT; CDR3 protein: CASSSRGEEAFF
D gene: NA; J gene: TRBJ2-7; V gene: TRBV5-1; CDR3 length: 12; clone size: once; CDR3 DNA: TGCGCCAGCAGCTGGGCCGGATACGAGCAGTACTTC; CDR3 protein: CASSWAGYEQYF
D gene: TRBD1; J gene: TRBJ2-7; V gene: TRBV25-1; CDR3 length: 13; clone size: NA; CDR3 DNA: TGTGCCAGCAGTCGTGGGACAGGGAACGAGCAGTACTTC; CDR3 protein: CASSRGTGNEQYF
D gene: TRBD2; J gene: TRBJ2-1; V gene: TRBV6-5; CDR3 length: 16; clone size: NA; CDR3 DNA: TGTGCCAGCAGTTCCCGGGTAGCGGGACCCTACAATGAGCAGTTCTTC; CDR3 protein: CASSSRVAGPYNEQFF
D gene: TRBD2; J gene: TRBJ2-5; V gene: TRBV27; CDR3 length: 16; clone size: NA; CDR3 DNA: TGTGCCAGCAGTCCGTCGTCCAGCGGGGGCGACAAGACCCAGTACTTC; CDR3 protein: CASSPSSSGGDKTQYF
D gene: TRBD2; J gene: TRBJ2-2; V gene: TRBV10-3; CDR3 length: 14; clone size: NA; CDR3 DNA: TGTGCCATCAGAAGCGGGGTTAGCACCGGGGAGCTGTTTTTT; CDR3 protein: CAIRSGVSTGELFF
D gene: NA; J gene: TRBJ1-2; V gene: TRBV6-1; CDR3 length: 14; clone size: once; CDR3 DNA: TGTGCCAGCAGAGCAGGAGGGGAAGGCTATGGCTACACCTTC; CDR3 protein: CASRAGGEGYGYTF
D gene: NA; J gene: TRBJ2-7; V gene: TRBV27; CDR3 length: 14; clone size: NA; CDR3 DNA: TGTGCCAGCAGTTTTGGTTCAGGGGCGGGCGAGCAGTACTTC; CDR3 protein: CASSFGSGAGEQYF
D gene: NA; J gene: TRBJ2-7; V gene: TRBV28; CDR3 length: 14; clone size: NA; CDR3 DNA: TGTGCCAGCAGTCCCGGGGGTTTGGGATACGAGCAGTACTTC; CDR3 protein: CASSPGGLGYEQYF
D gene: NA; J gene: TRBJ2-1; V gene: TRBV7-9; CDR3 length: 15; clone size: NA; CDR3 DNA: TGTGCCAGCAGCTCCCCGGGTTCATCCTACAATGAGCAGTTCTTC; CDR3 protein: CASSSPGSSYNEQFF
D gene: TRBD1; J gene: TRBJ1-5; V gene: TRBV27; CDR3 length: 13; clone size: NA; CDR3 DNA: TGTGCCAGCAGTCTGACAGGGACTCAGCCCCAGCATTTT; CDR3 protein: CASSLTGTQPQHF
D gene: TRBD2; J gene: TRBJ2-3; V gene: TRBV7-9; CDR3 length: 17; clone size: NA; CDR3 DNA: TGTGCCAGCAGCTCGACGACTAGCGGGGGTAGCACAGATACGCAGTATTTT; CDR3 protein: CASSSTTSGGSTDTQYF
D gene: NA; J gene: TRBJ2-1; V gene: TRBV30; CDR3 length: 13; clone size: NA; CDR3 DNA: TGTGCCTCCTTGGAGAGCTCCTACAATGAGCAGTTCTTC; CDR3 protein: CASLESSYNEQFF
D gene: NA; J gene: TRBJ2-7; V gene: TRBV7-2; CDR3 length: 16; clone size: NA; CDR3 DNA: TGTGCCAGCAGCCTAGGCGGCGGGGTACCTTTCTACGAGCAGTACTTC; CDR3 protein: CASSLGGGVPFYEQYF
D gene: NA; J gene: TRBJ1-2; V gene: TRBV7-7; CDR3 length: 19; clone size: NA; CDR3 DNA: TGTGCTAGCAGCTTAGCAGGGGACGGGTCCCTACTAGGGGGCTATGGCTACACCTTC; CDR3 protein: CASSLAGDGSLLGGYGYTF
D gene: NA; J gene: TRBJ1-1; V gene: TRBV14; CDR3 length: 13; clone size: NA; CDR3 DNA: TGTGCCAGCAGCACATCACCTTACACTGAAGCTTTCTTT; CDR3 protein: CASSTSPYTEAFF
D gene: NA; J gene: TRBJ1-2; V gene: TRBV29-1; CDR3 length: 12; clone size: few; CDR3 DNA: TGCAGCGTTGATCCAGGGGCCTATGGCTACACCTTC; CDR3 protein: CSVDPGAYGYTF
D gene: NA; J gene: TRBJ2-7; V gene: TRBV2; CDR3 length: 13; clone size: once; CDR3 DNA: TGTGCCAGCAGTGAGGACAGCCCGAACGAGCAGTACTTC; CDR3 protein: CASSEDSPNEQYF
D gene: NA; J gene: TRBJ2-3; V gene: TRBV29-1; CDR3 length: 10; clone size: NA; CDR3 DNA: TGCAGCGCCAACACAGATACGCAGTATTTT; CDR3 protein: CSANTDTQYF
D gene: NA; J gene: TRBJ2-7; V gene: TRBV19; CDR3 length: 13; clone size: few; CDR3 DNA: TGTGCCAGTAGTTCGGGGATTCGGTACGAGCAGTACTTC; CDR3 protein: CASSSGIRYEQYF
D gene: TRBD1; J gene: TRBJ1-4; V gene: TRBV9; CDR3 length: 15; clone size: NA; CDR3 DNA: TGTGCCAGCAGCGACGGGACAGGGGAGGATGAAAAACTGTTTTTT; CDR3 protein: CASSDGTGEDEKLFF
D gene: NA; J gene: TRBJ2-5; V gene: TRBV19; CDR3 length: 12; clone size: NA; CDR3 DNA: TGTGCCAGTAGTATGAAATGGGGGCGCCAGTACTTC; CDR3 protein: CASSMKWGRQYF
D gene: TRBD1; J gene: TRBJ1-3; V gene: TRBV6-1; CDR3 length: 11; clone size: once; CDR3 DNA: TGTGCCACAGGGGGTGGAAACACCATATATTTT; CDR3 protein: CATGGGNTIYF
D gene: NA; J gene: TRBJ1-1; V gene: TRBV20-1; CDR3 length: 11; clone size: NA; CDR3 DNA: TGCAGTGCCGCGACGGGGGCTGAAGCTTTCTTT; CDR3 protein: CSAATGAEAFF
D gene: NA; J gene: TRBJ2-3; V gene: TRBV6-5; CDR3 length: 15; clone size: NA; CDR3 DNA: TGTGCCAGCAGTTACCAGACAGGGGAGGGAGATACGCAGTATTTT; CDR3 protein: CASSYQTGEGDTQYF
D gene: NA; J gene: TRBJ2-7; V gene: TRBV4-1; CDR3 length: 15; clone size: NA; CDR3 DNA: TGCGCCAGCAGCCCCCCGGACAGTTTTTTATACGAGCAGTACTTC; CDR3 protein: CASSPPDSFLYEQYF
D gene: NA; J gene: TRBJ2-5; V gene: TRBV5-5; CDR3 length: 12; clone size: NA; CDR3 DNA: TGTGCCAGCAGCCCCGAGGGAGAGACCCAGTACTTC; CDR3 protein: CASSPEGETQYF
D gene: NA; J gene: TRBJ2-7; V gene: TRBV27; CDR3 length: 14; clone size: NA; CDR3 DNA: TGTGCCAGCGCTCGGGTCTCTTCCTCCTACGAGCAGTACTTC; CDR3 protein: CASARVSSSYEQYF
D gene: NA; J gene: TRBJ2-7; V gene: TRBV27; CDR3 length: 12; clone size: NA; CDR3 DNA: TGTGCCAGCAGTGTAACAGGGTTCGAGCAGTACTTC; CDR3 protein: CASSVTGFEQYF
D gene: TRBD2; J gene: TRBJ2-7; V gene: TRBV11-2; CDR3 length: 15; clone size: NA; CDR3 DNA: TGTGCCAGCAGCTTCGGGACTAGCGGGAGCTACGAGCAGTACTTC; CDR3 protein: CASSFGTSGSYEQYF